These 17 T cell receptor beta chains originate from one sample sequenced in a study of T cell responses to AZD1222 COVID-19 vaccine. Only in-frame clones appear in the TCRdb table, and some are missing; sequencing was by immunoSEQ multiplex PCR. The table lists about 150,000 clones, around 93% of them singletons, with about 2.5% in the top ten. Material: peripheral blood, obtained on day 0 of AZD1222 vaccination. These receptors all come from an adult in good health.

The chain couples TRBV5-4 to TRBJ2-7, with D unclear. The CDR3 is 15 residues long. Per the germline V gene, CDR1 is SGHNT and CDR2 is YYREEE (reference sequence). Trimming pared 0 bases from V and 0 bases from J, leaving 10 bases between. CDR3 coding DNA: TGTGCCAGCAGCTTGGGACCCAAGAGCTCCTACGAGCAGTACTTC. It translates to CASSLGPKSSYEQYF. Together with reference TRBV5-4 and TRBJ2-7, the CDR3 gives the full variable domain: ETGVTQSPTHLIKTRGQQVTLRCSSQSGHNTVSWYQQALGQGPQFIFQYYREEENGRGNFPPRFSGLQFPNYSSELNVNALELDDSALYLCASSLGPKSSYEQYFGPGTRLTVT.

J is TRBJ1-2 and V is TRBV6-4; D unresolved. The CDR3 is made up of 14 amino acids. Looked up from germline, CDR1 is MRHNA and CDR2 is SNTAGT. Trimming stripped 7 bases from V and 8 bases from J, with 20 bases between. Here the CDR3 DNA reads TGTGCCAGCACCCCACGCCGCGCTATGGGGGGCTACACCTTC. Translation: CASTPRRAMGGYTF.

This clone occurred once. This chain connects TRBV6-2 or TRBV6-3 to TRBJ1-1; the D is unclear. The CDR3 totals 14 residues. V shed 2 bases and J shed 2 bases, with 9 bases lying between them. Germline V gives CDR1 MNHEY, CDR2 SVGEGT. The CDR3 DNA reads TGTGCCAGCAGTTACAGGAGAGATAACACTGAAGCTTTCTTT. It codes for CASSYRRDNTEAFF.

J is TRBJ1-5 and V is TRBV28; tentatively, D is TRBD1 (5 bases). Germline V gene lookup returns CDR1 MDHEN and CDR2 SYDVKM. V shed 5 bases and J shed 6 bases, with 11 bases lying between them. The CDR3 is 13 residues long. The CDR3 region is CASSEGALQPQHF. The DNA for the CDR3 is TGTGCCAGCAGTGAAGGGGCCCTTCAGCCCCAGCATTTT. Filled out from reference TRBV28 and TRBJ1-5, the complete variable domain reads DVKVTQSSRYLVKRTGEKVFLECVQDMDHENMFWYRQDPGLGLRLIYFSYDVKMKEKGDIPEGYSVSREKKERFSLILESASTNQTSMYLCASSEGALQPQHFGDGTRLSIL.

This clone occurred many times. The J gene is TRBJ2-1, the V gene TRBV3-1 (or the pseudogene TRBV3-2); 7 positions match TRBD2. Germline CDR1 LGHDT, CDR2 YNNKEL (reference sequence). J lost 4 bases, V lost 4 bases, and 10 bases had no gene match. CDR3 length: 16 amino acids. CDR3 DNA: TGTGCCAGCAGCCGCCGTGGAAGCGGGACTTACAATGAGCAGTTCTTC. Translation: CASSRRGSGTYNEQFF.

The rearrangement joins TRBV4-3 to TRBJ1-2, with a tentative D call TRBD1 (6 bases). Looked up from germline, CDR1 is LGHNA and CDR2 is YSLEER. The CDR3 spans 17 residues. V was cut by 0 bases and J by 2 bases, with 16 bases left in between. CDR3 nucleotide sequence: TGCGCCAGCAGCCAAGATTGGGACTCAGGGGCGAACTATGGCTACACCTTC. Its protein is CASSQDWDSGANYGYTF.

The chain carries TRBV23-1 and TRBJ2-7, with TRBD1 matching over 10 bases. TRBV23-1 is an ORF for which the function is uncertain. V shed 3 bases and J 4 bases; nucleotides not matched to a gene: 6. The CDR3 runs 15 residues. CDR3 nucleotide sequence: TGCGCCAGCAGTCAGCCGGGACAGGGGAGGTACGAGCAGTACTTC. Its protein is CASSQPGQGRYEQYF.

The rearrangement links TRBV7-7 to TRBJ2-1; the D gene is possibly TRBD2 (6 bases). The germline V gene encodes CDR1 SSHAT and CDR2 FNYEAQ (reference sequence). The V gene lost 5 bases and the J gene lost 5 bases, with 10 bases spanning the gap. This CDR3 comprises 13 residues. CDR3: CASSRGLDNEQFF. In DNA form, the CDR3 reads TGTGCCAGCAGCCGGGGACTCGACAATGAGCAGTTCTTC.

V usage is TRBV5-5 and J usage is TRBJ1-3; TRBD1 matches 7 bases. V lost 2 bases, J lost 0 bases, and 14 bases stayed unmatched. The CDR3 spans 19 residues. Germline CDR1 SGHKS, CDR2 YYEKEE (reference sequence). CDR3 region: CASSLIRGGTTPSGNTIYF. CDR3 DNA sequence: TGTGCCAGCAGCTTAATCAGGGGGGGGACCACCCCCTCTGGAAACACCATATATTTT.

CDR3 sequence reads: CASSAGQPPLHF. In nucleotides, the CDR3 is TGCGCCAGCAGCGCGGGACAGCCGCCCCTCCACTTT. This sequence joins TRBV5-1 and TRBJ1-6; TRBD1 agrees at 7 bases. Germline V gene data show CDR1 as SGHRS and CDR2 as YFSETQ. V shed 4 bases and J 13 bases; nucleotides not matched to a gene: 5. The CDR3 has 12 residues.

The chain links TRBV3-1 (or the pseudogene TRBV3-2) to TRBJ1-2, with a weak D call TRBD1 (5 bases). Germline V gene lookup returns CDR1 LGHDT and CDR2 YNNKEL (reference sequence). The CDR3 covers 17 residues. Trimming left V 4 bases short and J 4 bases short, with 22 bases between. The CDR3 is CASSPGTSNFVLYGYTF. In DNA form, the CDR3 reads TGTGCCAGCAGCCCAGGGACGAGCAACTTCGTTCTCTATGGCTACACCTTC.

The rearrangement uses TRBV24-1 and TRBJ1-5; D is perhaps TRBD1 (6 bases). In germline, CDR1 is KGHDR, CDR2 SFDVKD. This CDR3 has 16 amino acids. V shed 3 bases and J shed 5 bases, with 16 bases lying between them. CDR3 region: CATSDPVVGGDQPQHF. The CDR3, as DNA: TGTGCCACCAGTGATCCGGTGGTAGGGGGGGATCAGCCCCAGCATTTT.

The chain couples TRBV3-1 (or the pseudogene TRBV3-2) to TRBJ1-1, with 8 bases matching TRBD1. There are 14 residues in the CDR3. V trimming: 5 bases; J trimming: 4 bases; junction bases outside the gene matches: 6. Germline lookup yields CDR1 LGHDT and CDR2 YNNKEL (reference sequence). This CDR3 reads CASSFGQGGTEAFF. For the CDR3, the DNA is TGTGCCAGCAGCTTCGGACAGGGCGGCACTGAAGCTTTCTTT.

The CDR3 sequence is CASKGAHYNEQFF. The DNA for the CDR3 is TGTGCCTCGAAAGGGGCGCACTACAATGAGCAGTTCTTC. V usage is TRBV28 and J usage is TRBJ2-1; possibly TRBD1 for D (5 bases). CDR3 size: 13 residues. With 11 bases removed from V and 3 bases from J, the gap between germline ends came to 14 bases. CDR1 MDHEN and CDR2 SYDVKM come from the germline V gene.

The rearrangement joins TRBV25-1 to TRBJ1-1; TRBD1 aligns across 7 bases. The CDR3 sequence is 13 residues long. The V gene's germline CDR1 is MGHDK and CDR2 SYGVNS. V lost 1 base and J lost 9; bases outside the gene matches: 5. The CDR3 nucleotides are TGTGCCAGCAGTGAATTAGGGACAGCAAAAGCTTTCTTT. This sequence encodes CASSELGTAKAFF.

The CDR3 loop reads CASRRTRGQMETQYF. The CDR3 DNA reads TGTGCCAGCAGGCGGACTAGGGGTCAAATGGAGACCCAGTACTTC. The chain uses TRBV6-5 and TRBJ2-5, with 7 bases matching TRBD2. The CDR3 runs 15 residues. In germline, CDR1 is MNHEY, CDR2 SVGAGI. Unmatched junction bases numbered 12, after V lost 6 bases and J lost 5 bases.

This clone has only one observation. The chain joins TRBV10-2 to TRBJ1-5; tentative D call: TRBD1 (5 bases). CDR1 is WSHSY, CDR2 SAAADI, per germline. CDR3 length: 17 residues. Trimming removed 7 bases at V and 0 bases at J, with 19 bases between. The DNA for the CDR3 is TGCGCCAGCACCGAAGGGGTCGGACCCTATAGCAATCAGCCCCAGCATTTT. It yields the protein CASTEGVGPYSNQPQHF.